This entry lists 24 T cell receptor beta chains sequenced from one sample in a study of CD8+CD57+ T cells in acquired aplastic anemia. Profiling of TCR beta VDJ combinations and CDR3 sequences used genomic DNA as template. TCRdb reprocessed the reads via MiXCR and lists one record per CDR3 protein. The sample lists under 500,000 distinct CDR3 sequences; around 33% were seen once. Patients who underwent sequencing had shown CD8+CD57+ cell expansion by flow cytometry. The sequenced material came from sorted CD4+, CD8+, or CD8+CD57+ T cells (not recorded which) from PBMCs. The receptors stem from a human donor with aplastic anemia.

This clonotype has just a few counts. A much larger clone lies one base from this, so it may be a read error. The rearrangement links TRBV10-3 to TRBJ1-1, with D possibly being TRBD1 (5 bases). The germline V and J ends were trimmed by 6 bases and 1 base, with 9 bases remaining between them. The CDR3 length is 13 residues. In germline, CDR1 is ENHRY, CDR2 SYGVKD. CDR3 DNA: TGTGCCATCAGCACCGGACAGAACACTGAAGCTTTCTTT. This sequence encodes CAISTGQNTEAFF.

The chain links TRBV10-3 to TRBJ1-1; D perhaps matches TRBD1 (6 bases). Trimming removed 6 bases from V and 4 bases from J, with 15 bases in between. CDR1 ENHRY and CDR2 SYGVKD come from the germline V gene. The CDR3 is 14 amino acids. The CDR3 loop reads CAIREGHRATEAFF. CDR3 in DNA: TGTGCCATCAGGGAGGGCCACAGGGCCACTGAAGCTTTCTTT.

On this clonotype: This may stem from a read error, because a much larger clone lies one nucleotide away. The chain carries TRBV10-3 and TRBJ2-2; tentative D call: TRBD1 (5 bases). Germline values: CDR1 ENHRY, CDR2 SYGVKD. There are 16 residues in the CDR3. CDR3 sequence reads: CAVSHSTAQNTGELFF. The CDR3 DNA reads TGTGCCGTCAGCCACTCGACAGCACAGAACACCGGGGAGCTGTTTTTT.

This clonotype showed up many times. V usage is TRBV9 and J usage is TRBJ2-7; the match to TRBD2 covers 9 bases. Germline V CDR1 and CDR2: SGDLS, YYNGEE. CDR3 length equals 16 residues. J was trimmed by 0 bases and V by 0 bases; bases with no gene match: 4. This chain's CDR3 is CASSVGSSGSSYEQYF. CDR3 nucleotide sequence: TGTGCCAGCAGCGTAGGCAGTAGCGGGAGCTCCTACGAGCAGTACTTC. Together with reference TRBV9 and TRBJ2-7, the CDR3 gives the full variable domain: DSGVTQTPKHLITATGQRVTLRCSPRSGDLSVYWYQQSLDQGLQFLIQYYNGEERAKGNILERFSAQQFPDLHSELNLSSLELGDSALYFCASSVGSSGSSYEQYFGPGTRLTVT.

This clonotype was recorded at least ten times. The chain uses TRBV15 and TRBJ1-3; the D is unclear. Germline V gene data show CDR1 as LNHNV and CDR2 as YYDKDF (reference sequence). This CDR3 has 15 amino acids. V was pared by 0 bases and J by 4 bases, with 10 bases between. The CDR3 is CATSRDITIGNTIYF. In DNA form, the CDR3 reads TGTGCCACCAGCAGAGATATCACAATAGGAAACACCATATATTTT.

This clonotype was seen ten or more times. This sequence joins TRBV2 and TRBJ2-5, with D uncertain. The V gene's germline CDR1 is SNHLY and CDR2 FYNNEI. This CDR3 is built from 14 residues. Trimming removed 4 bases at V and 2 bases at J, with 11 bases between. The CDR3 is CASSGVSPQETQYF. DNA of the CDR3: TGTGCCAGCAGTGGGGTCTCACCGCAAGAGACCCAGTACTTC.

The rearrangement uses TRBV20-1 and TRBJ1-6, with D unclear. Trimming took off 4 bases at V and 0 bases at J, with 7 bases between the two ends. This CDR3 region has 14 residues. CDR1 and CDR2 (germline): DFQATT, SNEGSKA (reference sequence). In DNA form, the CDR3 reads TGCAGTGCTACAACAGTCTCCTATAATTCACCCCTCCACTTT. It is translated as CSATTVSYNSPLHF.

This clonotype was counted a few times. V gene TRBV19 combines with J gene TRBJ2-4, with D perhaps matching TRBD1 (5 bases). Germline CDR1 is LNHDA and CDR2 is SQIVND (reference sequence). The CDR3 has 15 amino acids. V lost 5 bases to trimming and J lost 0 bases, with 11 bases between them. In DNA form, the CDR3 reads TGTGCCAGTAGTGCAGGGCGGTTAGCCAAAAACATTCAGTACTTC. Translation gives CASSAGRLAKNIQYF.

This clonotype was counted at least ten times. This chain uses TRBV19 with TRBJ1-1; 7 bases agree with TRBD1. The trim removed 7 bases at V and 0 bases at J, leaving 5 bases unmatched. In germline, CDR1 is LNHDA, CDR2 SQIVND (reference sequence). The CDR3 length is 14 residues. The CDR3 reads CASTPTGLNTEAFF. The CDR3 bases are TGTGCCAGTACCCCGACAGGGTTGAACACTGAAGCTTTCTTT. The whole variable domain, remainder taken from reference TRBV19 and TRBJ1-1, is DGGITQSPKYLFRKEGQNVTLSCEQNLNHDAMYWYRQDPGQGLRLIYYSQIVNDFQKGDIAEGYSVSREKKESFPLTVTSAQKNPTAFYLCASTPTGLNTEAFFGQGTRLTVV.

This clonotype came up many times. The CDR3 region is CASSVWASSGNTIYF. The CDR3 bases are TGTGCCAGTAGCGTGTGGGCCAGCTCTGGAAACACCATATATTTT. The rearrangement links TRBV19 to TRBJ1-3; no clear D gene. The CDR3 covers 15 residues. The V gene's germline CDR1 is LNHDA and CDR2 SQIVND (reference sequence). Trimming stripped 6 bases from V and 0 bases from J, with 12 bases between.

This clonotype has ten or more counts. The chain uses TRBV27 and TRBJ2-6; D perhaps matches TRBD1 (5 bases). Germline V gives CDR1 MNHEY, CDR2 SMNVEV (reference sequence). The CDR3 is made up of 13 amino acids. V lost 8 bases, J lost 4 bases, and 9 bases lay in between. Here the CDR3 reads CASGASGANVLTF. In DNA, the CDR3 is TGTGCCAGCGGGGCGTCCGGGGCCAACGTCCTGACTTTC.

Here the CDR3 reads CAISAGVSVNEQFF. The CDR3 region has the DNA TGTGCCATCAGTGCCGGGGTTAGCGTCAATGAGCAGTTCTTC. This sequence joins TRBV10-3 and TRBJ2-1; possible D gene TRBD2, 5 bases. CDR3 length: 14 amino acids. Germline CDR1 reads ENHRY; CDR2 reads SYGVKD. V was shortened by 4 bases and J by 6 bases, with 13 bases between the two germline ends.

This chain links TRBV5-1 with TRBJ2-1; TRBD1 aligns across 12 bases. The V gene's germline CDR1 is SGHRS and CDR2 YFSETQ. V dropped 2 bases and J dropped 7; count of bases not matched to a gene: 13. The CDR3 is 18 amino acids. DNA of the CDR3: TGCGCCAGCAGCTTCTCTCCGTCGGGACAGGGGGCCAGGAATGAGCAGTTCTTC. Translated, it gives CASSFSPSGQGARNEQFF.

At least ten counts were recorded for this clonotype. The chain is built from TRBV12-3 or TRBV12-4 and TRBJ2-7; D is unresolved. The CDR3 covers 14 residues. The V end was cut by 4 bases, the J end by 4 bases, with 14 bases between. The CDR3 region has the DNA TGTGCCAGCAGTTGGAGCCACCCCCGGTACGAGCAGTACTTC. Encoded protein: CASSWSHPRYEQYF.

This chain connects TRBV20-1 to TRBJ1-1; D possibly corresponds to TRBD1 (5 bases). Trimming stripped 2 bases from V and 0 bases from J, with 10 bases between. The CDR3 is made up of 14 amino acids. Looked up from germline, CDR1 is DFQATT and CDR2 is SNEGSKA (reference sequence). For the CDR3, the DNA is TGCAGTGCTAGAAAGTGGGGCATGAACACTGAAGCTTTCTTT. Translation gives CSARKWGMNTEAFF.

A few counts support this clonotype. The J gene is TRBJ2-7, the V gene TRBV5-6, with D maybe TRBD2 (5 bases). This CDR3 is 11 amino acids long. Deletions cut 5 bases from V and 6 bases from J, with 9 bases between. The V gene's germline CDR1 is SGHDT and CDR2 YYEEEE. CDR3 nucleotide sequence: TGTGCCAGCAGGGGCGCGGGCGAGCAGTACTTC. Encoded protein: CASRGAGEQYF.

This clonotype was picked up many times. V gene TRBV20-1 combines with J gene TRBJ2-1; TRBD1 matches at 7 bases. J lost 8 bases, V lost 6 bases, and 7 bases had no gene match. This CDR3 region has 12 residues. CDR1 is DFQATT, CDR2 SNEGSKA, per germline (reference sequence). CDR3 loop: CSARTGRDEQFF. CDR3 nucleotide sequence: TGCAGTGCAAGGACAGGAAGGGATGAGCAGTTCTTC.

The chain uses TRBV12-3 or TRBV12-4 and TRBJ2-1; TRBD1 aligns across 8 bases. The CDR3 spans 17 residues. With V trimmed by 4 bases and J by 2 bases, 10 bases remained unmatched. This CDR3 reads CASSSPRTGTTYNEQFF. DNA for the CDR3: TGTGCCAGCAGTTCGCCCCGGACAGGGACAACCTACAATGAGCAGTTCTTC.

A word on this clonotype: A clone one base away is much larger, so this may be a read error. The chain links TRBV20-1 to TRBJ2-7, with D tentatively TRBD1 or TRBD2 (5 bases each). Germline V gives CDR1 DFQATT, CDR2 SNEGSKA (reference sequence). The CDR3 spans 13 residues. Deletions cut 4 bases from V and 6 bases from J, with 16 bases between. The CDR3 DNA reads TGCAGTGCTACCAGGGTCGGGATTTTCGAGCAGTACTTC. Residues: CSATRVGIFEQYF.

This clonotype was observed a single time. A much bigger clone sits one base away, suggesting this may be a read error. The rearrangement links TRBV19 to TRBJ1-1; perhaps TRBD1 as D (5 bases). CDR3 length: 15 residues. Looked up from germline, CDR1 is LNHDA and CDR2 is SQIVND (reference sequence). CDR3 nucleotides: TGTGCCCGTAGGACCTTGGGACGTCTGAACACTGAAGCTTTCTTT. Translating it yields CARRTLGRLNTEAFF.

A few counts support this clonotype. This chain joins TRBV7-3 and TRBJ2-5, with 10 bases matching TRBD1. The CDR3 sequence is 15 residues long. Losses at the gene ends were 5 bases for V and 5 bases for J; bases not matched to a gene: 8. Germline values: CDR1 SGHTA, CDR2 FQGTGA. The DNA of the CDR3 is TGTGCCAGCAGCAGCACCGGGACAGGGGATGAGACCCAGTACTTC. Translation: CASSSTGTGDETQYF.

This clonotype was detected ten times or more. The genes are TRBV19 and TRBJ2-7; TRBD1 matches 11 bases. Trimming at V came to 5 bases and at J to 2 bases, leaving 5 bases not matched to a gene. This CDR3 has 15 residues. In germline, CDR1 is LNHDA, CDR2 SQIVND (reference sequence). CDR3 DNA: TGTGCCAGTAGTTCCGGGACAGGGGGTGCCTACGAGCAGTACTTC. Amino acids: CASSSGTGGAYEQYF.

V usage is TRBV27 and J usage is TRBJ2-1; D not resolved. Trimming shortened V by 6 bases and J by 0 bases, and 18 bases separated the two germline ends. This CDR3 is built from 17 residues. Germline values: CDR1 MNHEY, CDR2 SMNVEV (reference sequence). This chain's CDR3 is CASSSFPAASSYNEQFF. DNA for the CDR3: TGTGCCAGCAGCTCTTTTCCGGCTGCGAGCTCCTACAATGAGCAGTTCTTC.

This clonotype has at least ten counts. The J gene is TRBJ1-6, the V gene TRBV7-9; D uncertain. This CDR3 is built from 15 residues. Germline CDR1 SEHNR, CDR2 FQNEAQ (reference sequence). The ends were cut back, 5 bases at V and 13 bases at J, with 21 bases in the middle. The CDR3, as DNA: TGTGCCAGCAGCCCTCGTAGCGGACGCCCATCGCCCCTCCACTTT. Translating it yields CASSPRSGRPSPLHF.